This is a list of T cell receptor beta chains from one sample in a study of shared clonotypes between healthy human individuals. Data came from immunoSEQ multiplex PCR; TCRdb stores just in-frame clones and leaves some out. This table holds 2,100,000 or so clones, roughly 95% found once. Specimen: naive CD4+ T cells sorted from blood. These receptors were collected from a young man in good health. Each CDR3 is given with its conserved first and last residue. D genes are given only for firm matches. Size tells how often a clone was seen (once, few, many) or the class of an expanded clone, and some rows leave it out.

v_gene	j_gene	abundance	d_gene	CDR3aa	CDR3nt
TRBV4-2	TRBJ2-7	-	TRBD1	CASSRTRDRGSEQYF	TGTGCCAGCAGCCGGACCCGGGACAGGGGTTCCGAGCAGTACTTC
TRBV20-1	TRBJ1-1	-	-	CSALPNTEAFF	TGCAGTGCGCTCCCGAACACTGAAGCTTTCTTT
TRBV20-1	TRBJ1-2	-	-	CQARGLDGYTF	TGCCAAGCACGGGGGTTGGATGGCTACACCTTC
TRBV9	TRBJ2-1	-	-	CASSVGDQYNEQFF	TGTGCCAGCAGCGTAGGGGACCAGTACAATGAGCAGTTCTTC
TRBV6-5	TRBJ1-6	-	TRBD1	CASRGQGGNSPLHF	TGTGCCAGCAGGGGACAGGGGGGAAATTCACCCCTCCACTTT
TRBV5-1	TRBJ1-2	-	-	CASSLDLGGRGYTF	TGCGCCAGCAGCTTGGATTTGGGTGGACGGGGCTACACCTTC
TRBV18	TRBJ1-1	-	TRBD1	CASSPQGQGNTEAFF	TGTGCCAGCTCACCACAGGGACAGGGGAACACTGAAGCTTTCTTT
TRBV5-1	TRBJ1-5	-	TRBD1	CASSPGQGSFVQPQHF	TGCGCCAGCAGCCCTGGACAGGGATCGTTCGTACAGCCCCAGCATTTT
TRBV7-9	TRBJ2-1	-	TRBD2	CASLRSNGRYNEQFF	TGTGCCAGCTTACGTTCAAACGGGAGGTACAATGAGCAGTTCTTC
TRBV2	TRBJ2-7	once	-	CASSANRAGEQYF	TGTGCCAGCAGTGCGAACAGGGCCGGCGAGCAGTACTTC
TRBV4-2	TRBJ1-1	-	TRBD1	CASSQTTGTANTEAFF	TGTGCCAGCAGCCAAACCACCGGGACAGCCAACACTGAAGCTTTCTTT
TRBV11-3	TRBJ2-3	-	TRBD2	CASSLGASGWDTQYF	TGTGCCAGCAGCTTAGGGGCTAGCGGGTGGGATACGCAGTATTTT
TRBV30	TRBJ1-3	-	-	CAWKMDSSGNTIYF	TGTGCCTGGAAGATGGACAGCTCTGGAAACACCATATATTTT
TRBV18	TRBJ2-2	-	-	CASSPGQQSGELFF	TGTGCCAGCTCACCGGGACAACAGTCCGGGGAGCTGTTTTTT
TRBV6-5	TRBJ1-4	-	-	CASSSSSPNEKLFF	TGTGCCAGCAGTTCCTCCTCCCCTAATGAAAAACTGTTTTTT
TRBV5-1	TRBJ2-1	-	TRBD2	CASSLGPRGRVYNEQFF	TGCGCCAGCAGCTTGGGCCCGCGCGGGAGGGTCTACAATGAGCAGTTCTTC
TRBV19	TRBJ1-4	-	-	CASSIGGGNEKLFF	TGTGCCAGTAGTATCGGAGGGGGTAATGAAAAACTGTTTTTT
TRBV4-1	TRBJ2-7	once	-	CASSQTAGFYEQYF	TGCGCCAGCAGCCAAACCGCGGGGTTTTACGAGCAGTACTTC
TRBV5-1	TRBJ2-7	-	TRBD1	CASSARTGTEQYF	TGCGCCAGCAGCGCGCGGACAGGGACGGAGCAGTACTTC
TRBV7-9	TRBJ2-7	-	-	CASTADEQYF	TGTGCCAGCACCGCGGACGAGCAGTACTTC
TRBV5-4	TRBJ2-1	once	-	CASSLGGSIGNEQFF	TGTGCCAGCAGCTTGGGTGGGTCAATCGGCAATGAGCAGTTCTTC
TRBV28	TRBJ1-1	-	-	CASVLGHRVTEAFF	TGTGCCAGCGTTCTGGGCCACCGGGTCACTGAAGCTTTCTTT
TRBV5-4	TRBJ2-1	-	TRBD2	CASSSPPSGTYNEQFF	TGTGCCAGCAGCTCTCCCCCTAGCGGCACTTACAATGAGCAGTTCTTC
TRBV19	TRBJ1-3	-	-	CASKAQGTGNTIYF	TGTGCCAGTAAGGCTCAGGGTACTGGAAACACCATATATTTT
TRBV6-1	TRBJ1-4	-	-	CASSEGGRREKLFF	TGTGCCAGCAGTGAGGGGGGGAGAAGAGAAAAACTGTTTTTT
TRBV6-5	TRBJ2-1	-	TRBD2	CVSSLLAGGSLEQFF	TGTGTCAGCAGTCTACTAGCGGGAGGTTCCCTCGAGCAGTTCTTC
TRBV5-5	TRBJ1-6	-	TRBD1	CASSTNRGYNSPLHF	TGTGCCAGCAGCACTAACAGGGGCTATAATTCACCCCTCCACTTT
TRBV13	TRBJ2-1	-	TRBD2	CASSLTTSGRPSNEQFF	TGTGCCAGCAGCTTAACGACTAGCGGGAGGCCCAGCAATGAGCAGTTCTTC
TRBV5-1	TRBJ1-1	-	-	CASSLQNPGTEAFF	TGCGCCAGCAGCTTGCAAAACCCGGGCACTGAAGCTTTCTTT
TRBV7-8	TRBJ2-3	-	TRBD1	CASSRALGQGSDTQYF	TGTGCCAGCAGCAGGGCCTTGGGACAGGGTTCAGATACGCAGTATTTT
TRBV7-2	TRBJ2-1	-	-	CACRSSLNEQFF	TGTGCCTGCCGGAGTTCTCTCAATGAGCAGTTCTTC
TRBV18	TRBJ1-3	-	-	CASSPEGYRNTIYF	TGTGCCAGCTCCCCTGAGGGGTATCGAAACACCATATATTTT
TRBV2	TRBJ1-6	-	-	CASSEGRSPLHF	TGTGCCAGCAGTGAGGGGAGATCACCCCTCCACTTT
TRBV6-6	TRBJ1-6	-	TRBD1	CAAKKSDRVGSPLHF	TGTGCCGCCAAAAAGAGCGACAGGGTTGGTTCACCCCTCCACTTT
TRBV30	TRBJ2-3	-	-	CAWTLGSTDTQYF	TGTGCCTGGACCCTGGGGAGCACAGATACGCAGTATTTT
TRBV5-1	TRBJ2-1	-	-	CASSLAPELGSEQFF	TGCGCCAGCAGCTTGGCCCCCGAGTTAGGGTCTGAGCAGTTCTTC
TRBV5-1	TRBJ2-7	-	-	CASSLAYRQQSYEQYF	TGCGCCAGCAGCTTGGCCTACAGGCAACAATCCTACGAGCAGTACTTC
TRBV4-3	TRBJ2-1	-	TRBD2	CASSLGLAGVVTYNEQFF	TGCGCCAGCAGCCTCGGACTAGCGGGAGTGGTTACCTACAATGAGCAGTTCTTC
TRBV6-5	TRBJ1-1	-	-	CASMRATNTEAFF	TGTGCCAGCATGAGGGCCACGAACACTGAAGCTTTCTTT
TRBV6-5	TRBJ2-5	-	-	CASSYSVWQETQYF	TGTGCCAGCAGTTACTCAGTTTGGCAAGAGACCCAGTACTTC
TRBV30	TRBJ1-2	-	TRBD1	CAWSATGSHGYTF	TGTGCCTGGAGCGCGACAGGGTCTCATGGCTACACCTTC
TRBV28	TRBJ1-2	-	-	CASSLSKGYGYTF	TGTGCCAGCAGTTTATCCAAGGGCTATGGCTACACCTTC
TRBV7-2	TRBJ2-2	-	-	CASSSVNTGELFF	TGTGCCAGCAGCTCAGTCAACACCGGGGAGCTGTTTTTT
TRBV7-9	TRBJ1-1	-	-	CASSLGWNTEAFF	TGTGCCAGCAGCTTAGGCTGGAACACTGAAGCTTTCTTT
TRBV2	TRBJ2-5	-	TRBD2	CASSSTREGETQYF	TGTGCCAGCAGTTCTACTAGGGAGGGAGAGACCCAGTACTTC
TRBV2	TRBJ1-2	-	TRBD1	CASQGQYNYGYTF	TGTGCCAGCCAGGGACAGTATAACTATGGCTACACCTTC
TRBV27	TRBJ1-4	-	-	CASSSIDRNKKLFF	TGTGCCAGCAGCTCCATTGACAGGAATAAAAAACTGTTTTTT
TRBV27	TRBJ2-7	-	-	CASSLEAGEQYF	TGTGCCAGCAGTTTAGAGGCGGGCGAGCAGTACTTC
TRBV28	TRBJ1-1	-	-	CASSLRRSLGMNTEAFF	TGTGCCAGCAGTCTCCGAAGATCGCTGGGAATGAACACTGAAGCTTTCTTT
TRBV27	TRBJ2-7	-	-	CASSPTRSYEQYF	TGTGCCAGCAGCCCAACCCGCTCCTACGAGCAGTACTTC
TRBV7-2	TRBJ1-4	-	-	CASSVPTGLGEKLFF	TGTGCCAGCAGCGTTCCGACAGGCCTTGGTGAAAAACTGTTTTTT
TRBV9	TRBJ2-2	-	TRBD1	CASSVVPGGQGNTGELFF	TGTGCCAGCAGCGTAGTTCCTGGGGGACAGGGTAACACCGGGGAGCTGTTTTTT
TRBV9	TRBJ2-1	-	TRBD2	CASSPQGLAGSNEQFF	TGTGCCAGCAGTCCGCAGGGGCTAGCGGGAAGTAATGAGCAGTTCTTC